This T cell receptor beta chain was sequenced during a study of blood T cell repertoires in COVID-19. On the study more broadly: Samples representing acute and convalescent COVID-19 were sourced from the United States, Italy and Spain.

Authors' methods: Scientists estimated how many nucleated cells there were by amplifying reference gene primers. Here immunoSEQ multiplex PCR was the method, and the copy in TCRdb shows in-frame clones only, minus some. V, J and clone size are those of that table, while D and trimming were read from the DNA. The sample shows about 300,000 clones, more than 85% of them seen only once. The CDR3 consists of 17 residues. Germline V lookup: CDR1 SEHNR, CDR2 FQNEAQ (reference sequence). V shed 5 bases, J shed 1 base, and the junction held 11 bases outside the gene matches. The rearrangement links TRBV7-9 to TRBJ2-3; 8 positions agree with TRBD1. The sequenced sample was peripheral blood. The sequence was collected from a man aged 65 to 85 with acute or convalescent COVID-19. Here the CDR3 reads CASSPPPLDRGTDTQYF. The CDR3 DNA reads TGTGCCAGCAGCCCTCCCCCTCTGGACAGGGGCACAGATACGCAGTATTTT.